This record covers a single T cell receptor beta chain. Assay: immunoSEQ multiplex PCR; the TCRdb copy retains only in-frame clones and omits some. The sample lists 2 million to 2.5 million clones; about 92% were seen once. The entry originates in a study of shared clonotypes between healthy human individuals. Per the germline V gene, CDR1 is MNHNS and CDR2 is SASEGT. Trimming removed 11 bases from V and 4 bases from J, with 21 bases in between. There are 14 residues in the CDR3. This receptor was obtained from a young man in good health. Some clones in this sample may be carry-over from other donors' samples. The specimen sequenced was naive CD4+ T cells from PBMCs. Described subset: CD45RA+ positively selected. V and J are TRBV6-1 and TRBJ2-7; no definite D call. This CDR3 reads CASNPRVSAYEQYF. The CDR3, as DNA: TGTGCCTCCAACCCGCGAGTTTCTGCTTACGAGCAGTACTTC.